A single sample gave rise to the 26 T cell receptor beta chains below, sequenced in a study of blood T cell repertoires in COVID-19 (dated by TCRdb to 2018 to 2021). The library was obtained by the immunoSEQ multiplex PCR assay. This is the immuneACCESS table as TCRdb keeps it, with only in-frame sequences that have V and J called. A part of the clones is gone; compared with another copy, unresolved V genes explain less than half, and the rest is unexplained. This sample gives around 270,000 clones in total; over 75% of them show up just once. The ten largest clonotypes hold 3% to 3.5% of the sample. The sequenced material came from PBMCs or T cells enriched from blood (not recorded which). Source of these receptors: a woman in her thirties or forties who had been exposed to COVID-19.

This clone is medium-sized (0.01 to 0.1%) by share. The chain employs TRBV7-9 and TRBJ1-2, with D possibly being TRBD1 (5 bases). This CDR3 is built from 13 residues. Germline loops: CDR1 SEHNR, CDR2 FQNEAQ (reference sequence). The V end lost 1 base, the J end lost 8 bases, and 11 bases lay between the germline ends. CDR3 DNA sequence: TGTGCCAGCAGCTTAGTGACAGATCTCGGCTACACCTTC. It specifies CASSLVTDLGYTF.

The chain couples TRBV14 to TRBJ2-7; maybe TRBD2 (5 bases). The V and J ends lost 4 bases and 0 bases respectively, with 10 bases between them. CDR3 length equals 14 residues. Germline V gives CDR1 SGHDN, CDR2 FVKESK. The CDR3 protein is CASSPKDFSYEQYV. The CDR3 coding sequence is TGTGCCAGCAGCCCCAAGGACTTCTCCTACGAGCAGTACGTC.

This chain connects TRBV5-4 to TRBJ2-1; 8 nucleotides agree with TRBD2. The germline V gene encodes CDR1 SGHNT and CDR2 YYREEE (reference sequence). This CDR3 is 14 amino acids long. Trimming at V came to 1 base and at J to 6 bases, leaving 3 bases not matched to a gene. In nucleotides, the CDR3 is TGTGCCAGCAGCTTGCGGGGGGGAGGCAATGAGCAGTTCTTC. Translation gives CASSLRGGGNEQFF. The full variable domain, completed using reference TRBV5-4 and TRBJ2-1, is ETGVTQSPTHLIKTRGQQVTLRCSSQSGHNTVSWYQQALGQGPQFIFQYYREEENGRGNFPPRFSGLQFPNYSSELNVNALELDDSALYLCASSLRGGGNEQFFGPGTRLTVL.

This chain joins TRBV6-5 and TRBJ1-2, with 11 bases matching TRBD1. This CDR3 contains 14 residues. The germline CDR1 and CDR2 sequences are MNHEY and SVGAGI. After removal of 2 bases from V and 4 bases from J, the junction contained 0 bases not matched to a gene. The DNA of the CDR3 is TGTGCCAGCAGTTACGGGACAGGGGGCTATGGCTACACCTTC. Its protein is CASSYGTGGYGYTF.

The rearrangement uses TRBV28 and TRBJ1-1, with D unresolved. Trimming pared 2 bases from V and 8 bases from J, leaving 9 bases between. This CDR3 contains 12 residues. The germline V gene encodes CDR1 MDHEN and CDR2 SYDVKM. The CDR3 coding sequence is TGTGCCAGCAGTTTACCTATATCAGAAGCTTTCTTT. Translating gives CASSLPISEAFF.

This chain links TRBV7-9 with TRBJ1-6; 8 bases line up with TRBD1. The CDR3 runs 15 residues. The V segment lost 3 bases and the J segment 7 bases; nucleotides outside the gene matches: 5. CDR1 and CDR2 (germline): SEHNR, FQNEAQ (reference sequence). CDR3: CASSFRGPGNSPLHF. CDR3 nucleotides: TGTGCCAGCAGCTTCAGGGGGCCGGGGAATTCACCCCTCCACTTT.

The chain uses TRBV9 and TRBJ2-3; 9 bases are shared with TRBD2. The V and J ends lost 0 bases and 2 bases, in that order; junction bases with no gene match: 13. There are 19 residues in the CDR3. Germline lookup yields CDR1 SGDLS and CDR2 YYNGEE. CDR3 region: CASSVGNAGGPLTTDTQYF. In DNA form, the CDR3 reads TGTGCCAGCAGCGTAGGGAACGCGGGAGGGCCCCTAACCACAGATACGCAGTATTTT.

The rearrangement joins TRBV15 to TRBJ1-3; D gene uncertain. Germline V CDR1 and CDR2: LNHNV, YYDKDF (reference sequence). Between the trimmed V and J ends, which lost 4 bases and 2 bases, there was a span of 6 bases. The CDR3 runs 13 residues. Here the CDR3 DNA reads TGTGCCACCAGCACGGGTACTGGAAACACCATATATTTT. Its protein is CATSTGTGNTIYF.

The CDR3 loop reads CASSGGQGGFQPQHF. The CDR3 DNA reads as TGTGCCAGCAGCGGCGGACAGGGAGGATTTCAGCCCCAGCATTTT. J is TRBJ1-5 and V is TRBV2; 8 bases map to TRBD1. The CDR3 loop spans 15 amino acids. V lost 6 bases to trimming and J lost 6 bases; unmatched junction nucleotides: 10. The V gene's germline CDR1 is SNHLY and CDR2 FYNNEI.

The chain has TRBV11-3 and TRBJ2-7; 7 bases are a match to TRBD1. This CDR3 has 14 residues. Germline CDR1 SGHNT, CDR2 YENEEA. Trimming removed 2 bases from V and 3 bases from J; junction bases left unmatched: 4. The CDR3 bases are TGTGCCAGCAGCTTAACGGGACAGATCTACGAGCAGTACGTC. This encodes CASSLTGQIYEQYV.

V gene TRBV5-1 combines with J gene TRBJ2-7, with D perhaps matching TRBD1 (6 bases). Germline CDR1 and CDR2: SGHRS and YFSETQ. V gave up 3 bases and J gave up 6 bases, with 10 bases separating them. The CDR3 totals 12 residues. This CDR3 is CASSSTGSEQYF. Written as DNA, the CDR3 is TGCGCCAGCAGCTCTACAGGGAGCGAGCAGTACTTC.

The rearrangement joins TRBV6-1 to TRBJ1-1; 12 nucleotides line up with TRBD1. The CDR3 contains 20 residues. Germline V lookup: CDR1 MNHNS, CDR2 SASEGT. The J segment lost 5 bases and the V segment lost 4 bases, leaving 20 bases of the junction unmatched. In nucleotides, the CDR3 is TGTGCCAGCAGTGGTGTTAAACCGGGACAGGGGGCGAGAATGGGAACTGAAGCTTTCTTT. Translating it yields CASSGVKPGQGARMGTEAFF.

Points on this clone: At one end the junction does not follow the germline gene, possibly because of a read error. The J gene is TRBJ2-5, the V gene TRBV30; D unresolved. This CDR3 comprises 11 residues. The germline CDR1 and CDR2 sequences are GTSNPN and SVGIG (reference sequence). In nucleotides, the CDR3 is TGTGCCTGGAGGGGCCAAAAGACCCAGTACTTC. This gives the protein CAWRGQKTQYF. The complete variable domain, with remaining parts taken from reference TRBV30 and TRBJ2-5, reads SQTIHQWPATLVQPVGSPLSLECTVEGTSNPNLYWYRQAAGRGLQLLFYSVGIGQISSEVPQNLSASRPQDRQFILSSKKLLLSDSGFYLCAWRGQKTQYFGPGTRLLVL.

The chain uses TRBV6-6 and TRBJ1-5; maybe TRBD1 (6 bases). V was pared by 7 bases and J by 6 bases, with 10 bases between. This CDR3 has 12 residues. The germline V gene encodes CDR1 MNHNY and CDR2 SVGAGI (reference sequence). CDR3 coding DNA: TGTGCCAGCACTCAAGGGGGTCAGCCCCAGCATTTT. This translates into CASTQGGQPQHF.

This sequence joins TRBV6-5 and TRBJ2-7; D might be TRBD1 (6 bases). V lost 7 bases to trimming and J lost 4 bases, with 14 bases between them. Germline V CDR1 and CDR2: MNHEY, SVGAGI. The CDR3 consists of 13 residues. CDR3 DNA sequence: TGTGCCAGCACGTCCCGGGACATTTACGAGCAGTACGTC. Amino acids: CASTSRDIYEQYV.

The gene calls are TRBV6-2 or TRBV6-3 and TRBJ2-1, with 7 bases fitting TRBD1. The germline gives CDR1 MNHEY, CDR2 SVGEGT. With V trimmed by 4 bases and J by 5 bases, 14 bases remained unmatched. The CDR3 runs 17 residues. This CDR3 is CASSSSLFGQGDNEQFF. The CDR3, as DNA: TGTGCCAGCAGTTCGTCGCTATTTGGGCAGGGGGACAATGAGCAGTTCTTC.

This rearrangement joins TRBV11-3 to TRBJ1-1; D call uncertain. Germline V gives CDR1 SGHNT, CDR2 YENEEA. The CDR3 contains 12 residues. Trimming stripped 5 bases from V and 4 bases from J, with 8 bases between. CDR3 in DNA: TGTGCCAGCAGCCCTTGGCCCACTGAAGCTTTCTTT. This sequence encodes CASSPWPTEAFF.

The J gene is TRBJ1-5, the V gene TRBV28; D is undetermined. Trimming shortened V by 4 bases and J by 2 bases, and 6 bases separated the two germline ends. CDR1 is MDHEN and CDR2 is SYDVKM in the germline V gene. The CDR3 spans 13 residues. The CDR3 sequence is CASSYSGNQPQHF. The CDR3 DNA reads as TGTGCCAGCAGTTATTCCGGCAATCAGCCCCAGCATTTT.

V gene TRBV19 combines with J gene TRBJ1-6, with D perhaps matching TRBD1 (6 bases). The germline CDR1 and CDR2 sequences are LNHDA and SQIVND (reference sequence). The length of the CDR3 is 11 residues. Trimming took off 9 bases at V and 11 bases at J, with 11 bases between the two ends. This CDR3 reads CASRGGTPLHF. Written as DNA, the CDR3 is TGTGCCAGCAGAGGGGGTACACCCCTCCACTTT.

The chain is built from TRBV6-2 or TRBV6-3 and TRBJ2-5; 9 nucleotides line up with TRBD1. Trimming at V came to 6 bases and at J to 1 base, leaving 18 bases not matched to a gene. Looked up from germline, CDR1 is MNHEY and CDR2 is SVGEGT. The CDR3 sequence is 19 residues long. The CDR3 nucleotides are TGTGCCAGCAGCAGGGACAGGGCATTTCGGGCGAACAGCCAAGAGACCCAGTACTTC. Its translation: CASSRDRAFRANSQETQYF.

The CDR3 DNA follows: TGTGCCAGCTCACCCCTGACTAGCGGGAGCACAGATACGCAGTATTTT. Protein: CASSPLTSGSTDTQYF. The chain joins TRBV18 to TRBJ2-3, with 10 bases that match TRBD2. CDR1 KGHSH and CDR2 LQKENI come from the germline V gene. The V gene end was trimmed by 3 bases and the J gene end by 0 bases; junction bases not matched to a gene: 3. The CDR3 spans 16 residues.

The chain is built from TRBV6-6 and TRBJ1-2, with a tentative D call TRBD1 (5 bases). Per the germline V gene, CDR1 is MNHNY and CDR2 is SVGAGI (reference sequence). V lost 0 bases to trimming and J lost 5 bases, with 13 bases between them. The CDR3 spans 15 residues. The CDR3 protein is CASSYSPGGLYGYTF. As DNA, the CDR3 is TGTGCCAGCAGTTACTCCCCCGGGGGATTGTATGGCTACACCTTC.

This chain joins TRBV24-1 and TRBJ1-4; 7 bases match TRBD1. From germline, CDR1 is KGHDR and CDR2 SFDVKD. The CDR3 spans 14 residues. The trim removed 5 bases at V and 6 bases at J, leaving 5 bases unmatched. The chain's CDR3 is CATSGGDSDEKLFF. The CDR3 DNA reads as TGTGCCACCAGTGGGGGGGACAGCGATGAAAAACTGTTTTTT.

This sequence joins TRBV5-6 and TRBJ1-5, with D possibly TRBD1 on 5 matching bases. The germline V and J ends were trimmed by 6 bases and 0 bases, with 16 bases remaining between them. The germline CDR1 and CDR2 sequences are SGHDT and YYEEEE. The CDR3 totals 16 residues. CDR3 protein: CASNAGVGDSNQPQHF. In DNA, the CDR3 is TGTGCCAGCAACGCGGGGGTGGGGGATAGCAATCAGCCCCAGCATTTT.

The V call is TRBV7-9, the J call TRBJ1-1; no clear D. V lost 6 bases, J lost 0 bases, and 14 bases lay in between. The CDR3 has 15 residues. The germline V gene has CDR1 SEHNR and CDR2 FQNEAQ (reference sequence). The CDR3, as DNA: TGTGCCAGCAGTTACAGACCATCGATGAACACTGAAGCTTTCTTT. This gives the protein CASSYRPSMNTEAFF.

The CDR3 loop is CASSYRTVGRPGELFF. The CDR3 coding sequence is TGTGCCAGCAGTTACCGGACGGTAGGGAGACCCGGGGAGCTGTTTTTT. The V gene is TRBV6-5, the J gene TRBJ2-2, with a weak D call TRBD2 (5 bases). V was shortened by 2 bases and J by 6 bases, with 16 bases between the two germline ends. Germline V gene data show CDR1 as MNHEY and CDR2 as SVGAGI. This CDR3 contains 16 residues.